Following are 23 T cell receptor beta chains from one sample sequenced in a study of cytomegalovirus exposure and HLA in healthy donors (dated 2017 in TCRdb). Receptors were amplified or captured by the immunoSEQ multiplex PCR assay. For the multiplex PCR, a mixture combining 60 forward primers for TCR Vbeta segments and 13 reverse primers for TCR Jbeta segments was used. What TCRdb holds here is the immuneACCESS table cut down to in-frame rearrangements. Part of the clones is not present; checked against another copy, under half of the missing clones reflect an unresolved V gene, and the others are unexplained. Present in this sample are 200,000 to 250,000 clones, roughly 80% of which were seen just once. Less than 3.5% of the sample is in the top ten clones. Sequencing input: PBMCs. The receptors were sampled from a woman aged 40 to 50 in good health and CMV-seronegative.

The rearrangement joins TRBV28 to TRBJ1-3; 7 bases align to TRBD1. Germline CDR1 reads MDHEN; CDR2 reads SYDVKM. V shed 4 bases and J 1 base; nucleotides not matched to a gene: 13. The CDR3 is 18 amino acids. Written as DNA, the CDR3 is TGTGCCAGCAGTTCCCATAACCCTTACAGGGGATCTGGAAACACCATATATTTT. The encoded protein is CASSSHNPYRGSGNTIYF. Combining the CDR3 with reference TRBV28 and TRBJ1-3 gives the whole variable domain DVKVTQSSRYLVKRTGEKVFLECVQDMDHENMFWYRQDPGLGLRLIYFSYDVKMKEKGDIPEGYSVSREKKERFSLILESASTNQTSMYLCASSSHNPYRGSGNTIYFGEGSWLTVV.

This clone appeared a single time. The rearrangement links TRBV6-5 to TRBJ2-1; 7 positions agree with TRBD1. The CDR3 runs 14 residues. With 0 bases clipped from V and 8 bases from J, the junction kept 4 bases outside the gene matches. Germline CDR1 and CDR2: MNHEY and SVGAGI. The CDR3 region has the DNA TGTGCCAGCAGTTACTCGGGAACAGGGGATGAGCAGTTCTTC. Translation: CASSYSGTGDEQFF.

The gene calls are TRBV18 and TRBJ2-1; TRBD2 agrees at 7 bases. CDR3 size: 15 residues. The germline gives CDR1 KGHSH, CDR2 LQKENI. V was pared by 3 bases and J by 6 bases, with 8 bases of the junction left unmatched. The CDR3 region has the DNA TGTGCCAGCTCACCGTCAGCGGGGCGGGGCAATGAGCAGTTCTTC. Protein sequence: CASSPSAGRGNEQFF. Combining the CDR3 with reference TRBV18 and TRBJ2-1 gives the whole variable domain NAGVMQNPRHLVRRRGQEARLRCSPMKGHSHVYWYRQLPEEGLKFMVYLQKENIIDESGMPKERFSAEFPKEGPSILRIQQVVRGDSAAYFCASSPSAGRGNEQFFGPGTRLTVL.

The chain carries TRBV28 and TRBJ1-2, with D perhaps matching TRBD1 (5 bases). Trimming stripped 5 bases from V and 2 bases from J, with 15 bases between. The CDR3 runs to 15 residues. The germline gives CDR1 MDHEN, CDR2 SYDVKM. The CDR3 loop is CASSLGGGLNYGYTF. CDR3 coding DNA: TGTGCCAGCAGTCTGGGGGGAGGGCTGAACTATGGCTACACCTTC.

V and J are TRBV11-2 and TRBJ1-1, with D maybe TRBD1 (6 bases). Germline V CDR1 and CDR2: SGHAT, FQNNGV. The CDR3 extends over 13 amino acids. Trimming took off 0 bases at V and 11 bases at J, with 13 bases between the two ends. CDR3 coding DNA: TGTGCCAGCAGCTTAGATACGTGGGGGCGGGCTTTCTTT. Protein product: CASSLDTWGRAFF.

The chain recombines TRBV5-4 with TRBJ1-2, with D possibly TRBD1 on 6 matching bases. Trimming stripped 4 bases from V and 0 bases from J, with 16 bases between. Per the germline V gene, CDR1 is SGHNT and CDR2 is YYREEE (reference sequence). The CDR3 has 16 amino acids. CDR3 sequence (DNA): TGTGCCAGCAGCCACGGACAGCCTACTTCTAACTATGGCTACACCTTC. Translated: CASSHGQPTSNYGYTF.

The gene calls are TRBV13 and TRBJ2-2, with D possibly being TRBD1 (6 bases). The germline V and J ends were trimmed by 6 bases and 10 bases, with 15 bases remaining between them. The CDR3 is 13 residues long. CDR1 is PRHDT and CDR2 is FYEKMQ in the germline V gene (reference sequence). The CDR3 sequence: CASRSQGYEELFF. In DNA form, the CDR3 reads TGTGCCAGCAGGAGCCAGGGGTATGAGGAGCTGTTTTTT.

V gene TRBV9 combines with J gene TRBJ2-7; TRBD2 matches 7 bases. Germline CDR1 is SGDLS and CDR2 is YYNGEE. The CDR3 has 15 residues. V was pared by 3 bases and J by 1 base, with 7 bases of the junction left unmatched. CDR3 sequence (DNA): TGTGCCAGCAGCGCCCATAGCGGGCAATCCTACGAGCAGTACTTC. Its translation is CASSAHSGQSYEQYF.

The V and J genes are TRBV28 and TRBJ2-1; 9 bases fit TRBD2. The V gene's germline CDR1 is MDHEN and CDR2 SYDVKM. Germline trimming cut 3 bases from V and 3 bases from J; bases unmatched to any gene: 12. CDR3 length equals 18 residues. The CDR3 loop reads CASSFGLAGSTDYNEQFF. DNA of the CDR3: TGTGCCAGCAGTTTCGGGCTAGCGGGATCCACCGACTACAATGAGCAGTTCTTC.

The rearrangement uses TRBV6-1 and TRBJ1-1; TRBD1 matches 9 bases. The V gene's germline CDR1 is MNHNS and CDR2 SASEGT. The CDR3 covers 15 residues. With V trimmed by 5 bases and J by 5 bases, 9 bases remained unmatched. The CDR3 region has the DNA TGTGCCAGCAGTCATACAGGGGGCCGGGGTACTGAAGCTTTCTTT. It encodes CASSHTGGRGTEAFF.

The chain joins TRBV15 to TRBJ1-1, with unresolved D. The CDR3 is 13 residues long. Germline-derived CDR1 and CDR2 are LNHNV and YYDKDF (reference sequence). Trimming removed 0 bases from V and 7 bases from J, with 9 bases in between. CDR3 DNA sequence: TGTGCCACCAGCAGAGATCGCGGTTATGAAGCTTTCTTT. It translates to CATSRDRGYEAFF.

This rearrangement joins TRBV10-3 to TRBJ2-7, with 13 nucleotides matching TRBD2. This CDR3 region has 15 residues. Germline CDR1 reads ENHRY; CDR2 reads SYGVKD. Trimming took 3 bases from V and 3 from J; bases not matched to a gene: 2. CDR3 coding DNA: TGTGCCATCAGTGAAGGACTAGCGGGAGTCTACGAGCAGTACTTC. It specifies CAISEGLAGVYEQYF.

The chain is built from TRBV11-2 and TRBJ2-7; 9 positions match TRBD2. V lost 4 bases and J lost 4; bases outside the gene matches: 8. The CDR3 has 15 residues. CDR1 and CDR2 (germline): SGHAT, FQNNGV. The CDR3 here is CASSSRAGGGYEQYF. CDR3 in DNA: TGTGCCAGCAGCTCCCGAGCGGGAGGTGGGTACGAGCAGTACTTC.

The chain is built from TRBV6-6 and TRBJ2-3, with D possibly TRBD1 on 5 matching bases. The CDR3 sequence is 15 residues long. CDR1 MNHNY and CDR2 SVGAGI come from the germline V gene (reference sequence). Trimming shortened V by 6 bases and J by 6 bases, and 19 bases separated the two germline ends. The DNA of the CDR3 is TGTGCCAGCAGGGGGCTCGTCGAGCGTACGGATACGCAGTATTTT. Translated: CASRGLVERTDTQYF.

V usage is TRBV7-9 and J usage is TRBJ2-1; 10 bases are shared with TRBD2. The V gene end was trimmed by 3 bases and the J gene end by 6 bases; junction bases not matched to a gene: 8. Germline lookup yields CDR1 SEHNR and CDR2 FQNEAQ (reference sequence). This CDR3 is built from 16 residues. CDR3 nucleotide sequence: TGTGCCAGCAGCTTCTTGACTAGCGGGCTCGTCAATGAGCAGTTCTTC. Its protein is CASSFLTSGLVNEQFF.

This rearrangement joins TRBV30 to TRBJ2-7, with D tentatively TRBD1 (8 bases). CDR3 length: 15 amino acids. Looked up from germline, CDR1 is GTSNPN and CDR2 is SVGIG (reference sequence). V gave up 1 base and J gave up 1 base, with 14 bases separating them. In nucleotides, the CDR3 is TGTGCCTGGAGTGACCACAGGGGGGGGTCCTACGAGCAGTACTTC. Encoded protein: CAWSDHRGGSYEQYF.

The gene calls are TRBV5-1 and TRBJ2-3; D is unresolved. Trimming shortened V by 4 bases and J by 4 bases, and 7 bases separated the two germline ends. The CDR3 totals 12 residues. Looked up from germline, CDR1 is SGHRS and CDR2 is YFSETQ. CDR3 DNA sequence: TGCGCCAGCAGCCTAGATTCAGATACGCAGTATTTT. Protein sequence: CASSLDSDTQYF.

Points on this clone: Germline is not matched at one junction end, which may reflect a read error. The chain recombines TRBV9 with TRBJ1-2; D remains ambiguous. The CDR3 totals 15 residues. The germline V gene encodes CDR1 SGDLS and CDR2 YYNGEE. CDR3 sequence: CASGVDERPMKGYTF. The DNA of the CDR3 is TGTGCCAGCGGCGTAGACGAGCGACCTATGAAGGGCTACACCTTC.

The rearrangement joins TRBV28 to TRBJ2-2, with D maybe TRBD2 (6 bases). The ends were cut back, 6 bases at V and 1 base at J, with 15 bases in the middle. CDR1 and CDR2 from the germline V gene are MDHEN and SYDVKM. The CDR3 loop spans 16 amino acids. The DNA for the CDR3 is TGTGCCAGCAGCCCAGCGGGCAGACTGAACACCGGGGAGCTGTTTTTT. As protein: CASSPAGRLNTGELFF.

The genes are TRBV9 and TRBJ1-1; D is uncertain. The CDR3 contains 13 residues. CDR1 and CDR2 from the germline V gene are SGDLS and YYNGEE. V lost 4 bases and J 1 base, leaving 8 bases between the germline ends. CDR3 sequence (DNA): TGTGCCAGCAGCACAGACGGGAACACTGAAGCTTTCTTT. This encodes CASSTDGNTEAFF.

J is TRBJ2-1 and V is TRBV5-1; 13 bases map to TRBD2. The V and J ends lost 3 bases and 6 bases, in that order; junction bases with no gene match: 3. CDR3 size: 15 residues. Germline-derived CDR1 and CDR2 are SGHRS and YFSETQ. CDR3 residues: CASSYTSGRANEQFF. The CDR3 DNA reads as TGCGCCAGCAGCTATACTAGCGGGAGGGCCAATGAGCAGTTCTTC.

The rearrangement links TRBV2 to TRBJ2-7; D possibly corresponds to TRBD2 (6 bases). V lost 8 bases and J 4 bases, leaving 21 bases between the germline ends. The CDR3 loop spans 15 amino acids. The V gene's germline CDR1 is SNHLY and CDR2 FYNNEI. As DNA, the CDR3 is TGTGCCAGCTCGAAGGGGACTCCTGCCTCGTACGAGCAGTACTTC. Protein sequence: CASSKGTPASYEQYF.

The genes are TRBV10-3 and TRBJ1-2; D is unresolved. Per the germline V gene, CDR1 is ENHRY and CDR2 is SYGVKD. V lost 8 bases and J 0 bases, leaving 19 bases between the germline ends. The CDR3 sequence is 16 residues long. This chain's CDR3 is CAIHQNGANTNYGYTF. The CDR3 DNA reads TGTGCCATCCACCAAAACGGAGCAAATACTAACTATGGCTACACCTTC.